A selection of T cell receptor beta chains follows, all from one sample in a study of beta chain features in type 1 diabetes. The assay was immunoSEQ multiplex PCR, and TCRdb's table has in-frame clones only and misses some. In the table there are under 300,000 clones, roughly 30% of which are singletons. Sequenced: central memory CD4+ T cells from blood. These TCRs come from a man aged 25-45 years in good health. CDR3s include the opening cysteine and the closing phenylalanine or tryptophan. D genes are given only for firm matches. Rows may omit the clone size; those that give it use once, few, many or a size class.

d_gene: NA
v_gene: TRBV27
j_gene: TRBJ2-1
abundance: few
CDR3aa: CASSATGRNEQFF
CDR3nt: TGTGCCAGCAGCGCTACAGGGAGGAATGAGCAGTTCTTC

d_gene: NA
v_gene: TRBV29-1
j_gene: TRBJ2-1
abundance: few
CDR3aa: CSVEGQGRRGEQFF
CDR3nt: TGCAGCGTTGAGGGGCAGGGCAGACGGGGTGAGCAGTTCTTC

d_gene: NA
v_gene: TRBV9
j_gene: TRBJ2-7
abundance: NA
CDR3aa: CASSAEAGNEQYF
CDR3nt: TGTGCCAGCAGCGCCGAAGCAGGGAACGAGCAGTACTTC

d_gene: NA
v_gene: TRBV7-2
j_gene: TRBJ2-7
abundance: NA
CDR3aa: CASSSPATYEQYF
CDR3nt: TGTGCCAGCAGCTCCCCCGCCACCTACGAGCAGTACTTC

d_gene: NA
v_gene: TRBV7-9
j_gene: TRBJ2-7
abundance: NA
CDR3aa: CASSLARNYEQYF
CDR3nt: TGTGCCAGCAGCTTGGCCAGAAACTACGAGCAGTACTTC

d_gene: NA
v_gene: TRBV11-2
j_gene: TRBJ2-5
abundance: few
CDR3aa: CASSARETQYF
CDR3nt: TGTGCCAGCAGCGCTAGGGAGACCCAGTACTTC

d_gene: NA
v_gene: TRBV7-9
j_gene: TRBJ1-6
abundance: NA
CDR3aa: CASSLGGGNSPLHF
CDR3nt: TGTGCCAGCAGCCTTGGAGGGGGAAATTCACCCCTCCACTTT

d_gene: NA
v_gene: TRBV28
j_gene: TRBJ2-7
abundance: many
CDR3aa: CASSLSHPYYEQYF
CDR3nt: TGTGCCAGCAGTTTAAGCCATCCTTACTACGAGCAGTACTTC

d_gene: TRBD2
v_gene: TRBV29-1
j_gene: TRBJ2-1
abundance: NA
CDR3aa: CSVGTIPGLAYNEQFF
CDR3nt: TGCAGCGTTGGAACTATCCCGGGACTAGCGTATAATGAGCAGTTCTTC

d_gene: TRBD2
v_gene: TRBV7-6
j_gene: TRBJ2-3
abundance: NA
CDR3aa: CASSSETSGGFRTQYF
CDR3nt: TGTGCCAGCAGCTCGGAGACTAGCGGGGGGTTCAGGACGCAGTATTTT

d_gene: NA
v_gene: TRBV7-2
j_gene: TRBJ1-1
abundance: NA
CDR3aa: CASSSRGFGTEAFF
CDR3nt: TGTGCCAGCAGCTCGAGGGGTTTCGGCACTGAAGCTTTCTTT

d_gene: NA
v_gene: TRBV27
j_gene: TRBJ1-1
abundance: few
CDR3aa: CASSSWGLMNTEAFF
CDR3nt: TGTGCCAGCAGTTCGTGGGGGTTGATGAACACTGAAGCTTTCTTT

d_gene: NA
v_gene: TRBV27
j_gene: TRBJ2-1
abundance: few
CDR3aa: CASSLLPGGGAEQFF
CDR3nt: TGTGCCAGCAGTTTATTACCAGGAGGGGGGGCGGAGCAGTTCTTC

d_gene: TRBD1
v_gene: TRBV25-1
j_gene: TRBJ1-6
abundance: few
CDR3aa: CASNGQGASPLHF
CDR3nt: TGTGCCAGCAACGGGCAGGGGGCTTCACCCCTCCACTTT

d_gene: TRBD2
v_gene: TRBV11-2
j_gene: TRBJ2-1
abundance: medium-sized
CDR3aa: CASSSSMGGGSYNEQFF
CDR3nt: TGTGCCAGCAGCTCGTCCATGGGCGGGGGCTCCTACAATGAGCAGTTCTTC

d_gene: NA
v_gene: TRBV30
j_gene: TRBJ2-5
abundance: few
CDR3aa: CAWGDRQETQYF
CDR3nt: TGTGCCTGGGGGGACCGGCAAGAGACCCAGTACTTC

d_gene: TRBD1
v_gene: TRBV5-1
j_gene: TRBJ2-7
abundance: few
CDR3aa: CASGTGSGEQYF
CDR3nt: TGCGCCAGCGGGACAGGGAGCGGCGAGCAGTACTTC

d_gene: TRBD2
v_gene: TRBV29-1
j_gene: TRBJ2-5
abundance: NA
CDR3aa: CSVAASGGIQETQYF
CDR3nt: TGCAGCGTGGCCGCTAGCGGGGGGATCCAAGAGACCCAGTACTTC

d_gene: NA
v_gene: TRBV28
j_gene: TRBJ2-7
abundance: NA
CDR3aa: CASSLWTGQTYEQYF
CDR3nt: TGTGCCAGCAGTTTATGGACAGGCCAGACCTACGAGCAGTACTTC

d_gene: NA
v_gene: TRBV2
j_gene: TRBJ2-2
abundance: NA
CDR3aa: CASSGGVSTGELFF
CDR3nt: TGTGCCAGCAGTGGTGGGGTGAGCACCGGGGAGCTGTTTTTT

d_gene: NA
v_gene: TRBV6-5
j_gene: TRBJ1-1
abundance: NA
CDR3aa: CASSVGRRNTEAFF
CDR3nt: TGTGCCAGCAGTGTAGGACGGAGGAACACTGAAGCTTTCTTT

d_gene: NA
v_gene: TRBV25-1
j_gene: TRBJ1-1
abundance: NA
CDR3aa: CASSGGGSEAFF
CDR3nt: TGTGCCAGCAGTGGAGGGGGATCTGAAGCTTTCTTT

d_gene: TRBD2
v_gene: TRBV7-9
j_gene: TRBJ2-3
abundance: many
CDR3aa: CASSLSGIEADTQYF
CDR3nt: TGTGCCAGCAGCTTAAGCGGGATAGAGGCAGATACGCAGTATTTT

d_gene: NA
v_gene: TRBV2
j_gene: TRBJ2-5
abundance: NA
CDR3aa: CASGGGGWETQYF
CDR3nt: TGTGCCAGCGGTGGCGGGGGCTGGGAGACCCAGTACTTC

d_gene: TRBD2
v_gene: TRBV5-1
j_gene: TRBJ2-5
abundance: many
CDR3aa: CASRPGSSGGAEETQYF
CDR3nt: TGCGCCAGCAGACCCGGCTCGAGCGGGGGGGCCGAGGAGACCCAGTACTTC

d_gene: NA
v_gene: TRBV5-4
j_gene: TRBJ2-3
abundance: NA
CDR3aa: CASSLATDSTDTQYF
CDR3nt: TGTGCCAGCAGCTTGGCCACAGATAGCACAGATACGCAGTATTTT

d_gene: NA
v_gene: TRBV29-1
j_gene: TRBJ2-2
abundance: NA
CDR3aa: CSVDPRGTGELFF
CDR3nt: TGCAGCGTGGACCCCAGGGGCACCGGGGAGCTGTTTTTT

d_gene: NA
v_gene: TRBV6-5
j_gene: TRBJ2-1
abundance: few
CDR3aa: CASTGDGSYNEQFF
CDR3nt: TGTGCCAGCACGGGGGACGGCTCCTACAATGAGCAGTTCTTC

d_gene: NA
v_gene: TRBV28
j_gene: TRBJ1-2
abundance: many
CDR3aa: CASITAGEGYTF
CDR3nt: TGTGCCAGCATCACGGCAGGGGAGGGCTACACCTTC

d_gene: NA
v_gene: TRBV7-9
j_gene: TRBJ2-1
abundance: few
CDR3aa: CASSLGPPTGWDEQFF
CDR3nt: TGTGCCAGCAGCTTGGGCCCACCTACAGGTTGGGATGAGCAGTTCTTC

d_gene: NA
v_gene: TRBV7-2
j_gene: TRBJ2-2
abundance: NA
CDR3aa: CASSLTAGELFF
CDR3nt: TGTGCCAGCAGCTTAACGGCCGGGGAGCTGTTTTTT

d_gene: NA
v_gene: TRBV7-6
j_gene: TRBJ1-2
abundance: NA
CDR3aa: CASSQLGGNGYTF
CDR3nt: TGTGCCAGCAGCCAATTAGGGGGAAATGGCTACACCTTC

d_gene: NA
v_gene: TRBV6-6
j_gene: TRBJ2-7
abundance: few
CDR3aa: CASSYSILRYEQYF
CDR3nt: TGTGCCAGCAGTTACTCGATCCTTAGATACGAGCAGTACTTC

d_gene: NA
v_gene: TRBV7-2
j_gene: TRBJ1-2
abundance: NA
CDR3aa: CASIKPLGGVDGYTF
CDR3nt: TGTGCCAGCATCAAACCGCTGGGGGGCGTTGATGGCTACACCTTC

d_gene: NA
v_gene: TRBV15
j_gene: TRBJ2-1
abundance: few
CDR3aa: CATSRDGGLTDASEQFF
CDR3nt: TGTGCCACCAGCAGAGATGGGGGCCTAACGGATGCTAGTGAGCAGTTCTTC

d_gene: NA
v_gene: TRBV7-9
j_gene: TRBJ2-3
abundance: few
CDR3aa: CASSLRADTQYF
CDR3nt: TGTGCCAGCAGCTTACGCGCAGATACGCAGTATTTT

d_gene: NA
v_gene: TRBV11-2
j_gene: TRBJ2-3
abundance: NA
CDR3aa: CASSLDPGTDTQYF
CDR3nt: TGTGCCAGCAGCTTAGATCCAGGGACAGATACGCAGTATTTT

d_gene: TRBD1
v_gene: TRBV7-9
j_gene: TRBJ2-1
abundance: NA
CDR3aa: CASSARGQGASNEQFF
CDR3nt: TGTGCCAGCAGCGCCCGGGGACAGGGGGCGAGCAATGAGCAGTTCTTC

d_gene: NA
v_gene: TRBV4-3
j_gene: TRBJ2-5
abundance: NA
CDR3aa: CASSQDFRETQYF
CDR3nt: TGCGCCAGCAGCCAAGATTTTAGGGAGACCCAGTACTTC

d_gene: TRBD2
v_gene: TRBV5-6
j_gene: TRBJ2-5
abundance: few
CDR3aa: CASSPGLAGQETQYF
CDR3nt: TGTGCCAGCAGTCCCGGACTAGCGGGGCAAGAGACCCAGTACTTC

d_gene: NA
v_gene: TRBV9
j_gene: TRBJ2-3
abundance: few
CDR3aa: CASSVEGRTDTQYF
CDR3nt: TGTGCCAGCAGCGTAGAAGGTCGGACAGATACGCAGTATTTT

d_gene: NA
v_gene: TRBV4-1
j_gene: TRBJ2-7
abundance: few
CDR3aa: CASSQDSAAYEQYF
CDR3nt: TGCGCCAGCAGCCAAGACTCTGCGGCCTACGAGCAGTACTTC

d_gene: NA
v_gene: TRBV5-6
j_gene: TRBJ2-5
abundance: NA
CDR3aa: CASSPSGFNQETQYF
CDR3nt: TGTGCCAGCAGCCCGAGCGGATTTAACCAAGAGACCCAGTACTTC

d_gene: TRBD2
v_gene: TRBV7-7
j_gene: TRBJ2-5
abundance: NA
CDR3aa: CASSMGLAGGETQYF
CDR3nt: TGTGCCAGCAGCATGGGACTAGCGGGAGGAGAGACCCAGTACTTC

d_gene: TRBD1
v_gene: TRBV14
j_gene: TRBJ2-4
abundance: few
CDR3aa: CASSQGDRSLAKNIQYF
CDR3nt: TGTGCCAGCAGCCAAGGGGACAGGAGCCTAGCCAAAAACATTCAGTACTTC

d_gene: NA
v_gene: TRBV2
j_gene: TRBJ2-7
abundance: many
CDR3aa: CASKGLVHEQYF
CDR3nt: TGTGCCAGCAAGGGTCTGGTTCACGAGCAGTACTTC

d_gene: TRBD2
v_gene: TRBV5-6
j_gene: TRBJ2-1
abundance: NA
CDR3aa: CASSSLEWREIGEQFF
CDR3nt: TGTGCCAGCAGCTCCCTTGAGTGGCGGGAGATCGGTGAGCAGTTCTTC

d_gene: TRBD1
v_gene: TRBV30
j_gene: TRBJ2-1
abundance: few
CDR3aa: CAWSAGQGWNEQFF
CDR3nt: TGTGCCTGGAGTGCCGGACAGGGGTGGAATGAGCAGTTCTTC

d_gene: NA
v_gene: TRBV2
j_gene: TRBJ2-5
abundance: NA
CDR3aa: CASGAETQYF
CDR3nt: TGTGCCAGTGGGGCCGAGACCCAGTACTTC

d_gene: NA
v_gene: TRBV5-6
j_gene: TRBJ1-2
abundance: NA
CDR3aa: CASSPQTRSANYGYTF
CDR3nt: TGTGCCAGCAGCCCGCAGACTCGGTCAGCTAACTATGGCTACACCTTC

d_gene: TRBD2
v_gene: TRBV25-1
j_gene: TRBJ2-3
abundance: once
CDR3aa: CASSGTSGRATDTQYF
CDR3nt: TGTGCCAGCAGTGGGACTAGCGGGAGGGCCACAGATACGCAGTATTTT

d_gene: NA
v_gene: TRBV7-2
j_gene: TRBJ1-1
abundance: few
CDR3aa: CASSPRMNTEAFF
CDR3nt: TGTGCCAGCAGCCCAAGGATGAACACTGAAGCTTTCTTT

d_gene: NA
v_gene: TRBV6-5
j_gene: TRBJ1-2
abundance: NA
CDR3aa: CASSMGQSIGYTF
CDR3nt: TGTGCCAGCAGCATGGGGCAGTCCATTGGCTACACCTTC